The text below deals with one TCR beta chain. What it binds is not known. The TCR beta profiling, which covered VDJ combination and CDR3 sequence, was carried out using genomic DNA as the template. TCRdb fed the reads into MiXCR, producing one record per CDR3 protein. The top ten clones hold 45% to 65% of a sample with about 40,000 distinct CDR3 sequences, approximately 63% of them seen once. The V end lost 4 bases, the J end lost 6 bases, and 19 bases lay between the germline ends. From germline, CDR1 is SGHTS and CDR2 YDEGEE. The CDR3 extends over 15 amino acids. This sample was included in a study of CD8+CD57+ T cells in acquired aplastic anemia. Looking at the study overall: Sorted CD4+ plus CD8+ cells gave DNA averaging about 3.2 ug.

Only patients with CD8+CD57+ cell expansion on flow cytometry were chosen for sequencing. The study sampled blood from patients who had received no therapy. Study-wide points: Nearly 30 was the count of CD8+ CDR3 sequences that patients shared with controls.

This sequence was found in a human donor with aplastic anemia. Source material: sorted CD4+, CD8+, or CD8+CD57+ T cells (not recorded which) from PBMCs. This chain links TRBV5-8 with TRBJ1-2; D possibly corresponds to TRBD1 (5 bases). This CDR3 reads CASSPGRTRGDGYTF. The CDR3 DNA sequence: TGTGCCAGCAGCCCCGGACGGACGAGGGGCGATGGCTACACCTTC.